These 30 T cell receptor beta chains share one sample of origin, sequenced in a study of prognosis after radiotherapy for stage I lung cancer (dated by TCRdb to about 2021). Sequenced on an Illumina HiSeq 3000. Two rounds of multiplex PCR were used to amplify the TCR beta CDR3 region from genomic DNA. In the first round of PCR, primers specific to each TRBV and TRBJ gene were used, and the primer sequences are filed in Chinese patent CN105087789A. TCRdb's own reprocessing of the public reads used fastp at Q25 and MiXCR and kept productive beta chains. Entries are consolidated by CDR3 protein sequence, retaining the most common genes and DNA. The sample table records tens of thousands of distinct CDR3 sequences; about half of these occur just once. The ten largest clones add up to 15% to 20% of the sample. The sequences come from PBMCs, collected before or after stereotactic body radiation therapy (not recorded which). The receptor source for this set is a donor older than 45 with non-small cell lung cancer.

This clonotype was seen many times. This sequence joins TRBV5-1 and TRBJ2-1, with 9 nucleotides matching TRBD2. Germline-derived CDR1 and CDR2 are SGHRS and YFSETQ. The CDR3 extends over 15 amino acids. After removal of 1 base from V and 6 bases from J, the junction contained 5 bases not matched to a gene. In nucleotides, the CDR3 is TGCGCCAGCAGCTTGAGGACTAGCGTTATCAATGAGCAGTTCTTC. Translated, it gives CASSLRTSVINEQFF.

The gene calls are TRBV9 and TRBJ2-7; 7 bases fit TRBD1. With 2 bases clipped from V and 2 bases from J, the junction kept 7 bases outside the gene matches. This CDR3 comprises 15 residues. The V gene's germline CDR1 is SGDLS and CDR2 YYNGEE. The CDR3 reads CASSVRVGTAYEQYF. The CDR3 DNA reads TGTGCCAGCAGCGTGAGGGTCGGGACAGCCTACGAGCAGTACTTC.

CDR3 sequence reads: CASSTGRGRKNEQFF. In DNA form, the CDR3 reads TGTGCCAGCAGTACCGGCAGGGGGCGCAAAAATGAGCAGTTCTTC. V usage is TRBV27 and J usage is TRBJ2-1; 8 bases align to TRBD1. Per the germline V gene, CDR1 is MNHEY and CDR2 is SMNVEV (reference sequence). The CDR3 is made up of 15 amino acids. The J segment lost 7 bases and the V segment lost 5 bases, leaving 10 bases of the junction unmatched.

Details on this clonotype: This may come from a read error, since a much larger clone is one base off. V and J are TRBV5-8 and TRBJ1-4; no clear D gene. There are 11 residues in the CDR3. Trimming cost V 1 base and J 14 bases, with 9 bases left between them. Germline CDR1 SGHTS, CDR2 YDEGEE. The CDR3 loop is CASSLTVTLFF. In DNA form, the CDR3 reads TGTGCCAGCAGCTTGACAGTGACCCTGTTTTTT.

This clonotype was observed many times. The junction does not match germline at one end; this may be a read error. V gene TRBV9 combines with J gene TRBJ2-1; D call uncertain. This CDR3 has 13 residues. The germline CDR1 and CDR2 sequences are SGDLS and YYNGEE. CDR3: CASSVGVRRHGAF. The CDR3 region has the DNA TGTGCCAGCAGCGTAGGGGTTAGACGCCATGGTGCCTTC.

This clonotype was counted at least ten times. The genes are TRBV20-1 and TRBJ2-7; weak D call: TRBD2 (6 bases). The CDR3 covers 13 residues. The V end lost 3 bases, the J end lost 3 bases, and 12 bases lay between the germline ends. From germline, CDR1 is DFQATT and CDR2 SNEGSKA (reference sequence). The CDR3 loop is CSASEERVYEQYF. The CDR3 coding sequence is TGCAGTGCTAGCGAGGAGCGGGTCTACGAGCAGTACTTC.

This clonotype was counted many times. The V call is TRBV6-1, the J call TRBJ2-7, with a weak D call TRBD2 (6 bases). Germline CDR1 and CDR2: MNHNS and SASEGT. V was clipped by 8 bases and J by 6 bases, with 17 bases between them. The CDR3 length is 13 residues. The CDR3: CASGGGGAREQYF. DNA for the CDR3: TGTGCCAGCGGAGGCGGAGGGGCGCGCGAGCAGTACTTC.

This clonotype showed up many times. This rearrangement joins TRBV7-2 to TRBJ2-4, with a weak D call TRBD2 (5 bases). The CDR3 spans 13 residues. The germline V and J ends were trimmed by 4 bases and 7 bases, with 11 bases remaining between them. The germline CDR1 and CDR2 sequences are SGHTA and FQGNSA. CDR3 sequence reads: CASSSTPSNIQYF. The CDR3 nucleotides read TGTGCCAGCAGCTCGACCCCTAGCAACATTCAGTACTTC.

This clonotype occurred many times. V gene TRBV7-8 combines with J gene TRBJ2-1; the match to TRBD2 covers 7 bases. Germline CDR1 SGHVS, CDR2 FQNEAQ. Trimming took 2 bases from V and 3 from J; bases not matched to a gene: 16. The CDR3 contains 19 residues. The CDR3 protein is CASSLTYGRASGVYNEQFF. CDR3 nucleotide sequence: TGTGCCAGCAGCTTAACTTACGGTAGGGCTAGCGGAGTCTACAATGAGCAGTTCTTC.

There are many counts of this clonotype. V usage is TRBV30 and J usage is TRBJ1-4, with TRBD1 identical over 7 bases. Per the germline V gene, CDR1 is GTSNPN and CDR2 is SVGIG (reference sequence). V lost 1 base to trimming and J lost 8 bases; unmatched junction nucleotides: 16. The CDR3 sequence is 17 residues long. This CDR3 reads CAWSDVRGTADWEKLFF. In nucleotides, the CDR3 is TGTGCCTGGAGTGATGTGAGGGGGACAGCCGACTGGGAAAAACTGTTTTTT.

Notes on this clonotype: This may come from a read error, since a much larger clone is one base off. This rearrangement joins TRBV6-1 to TRBJ1-5; TRBD1 matches 7 bases. Germline V gene sequence: CDR1 MNHNS, CDR2 SASEGT. V lost 6 bases to trimming and J lost 3 bases; unmatched junction nucleotides: 5. This CDR3 is built from 14 residues. CDR3 bases: TGTGCCAGCAGCTGCGGACAGGTCAATCAGCCCCAGCATTTT. It is translated as CASSCGQVNQPQHF.

The rearrangement joins TRBV12-3 or TRBV12-4 to TRBJ2-1; maybe TRBD2 (5 bases). Trimming removed 6 bases from V and 8 bases from J, with 20 bases in between. This CDR3 contains 15 residues. CDR3 residues: CASSLSASPDHEQFF. CDR3 sequence (DNA): TGTGCCAGCAGCCTCTCGGCTAGCCCTGACCATGAGCAGTTCTTC.

This clonotype was observed at least ten times. V usage is TRBV11-3 and J usage is TRBJ2-5; tentative D call: TRBD2 (6 bases). Trimming removed 1 base from V and 5 bases from J, with 8 bases in between. CDR3 length equals 13 residues. CDR1 and CDR2 from the germline V gene are SGHNT and YENEEA. The CDR3 DNA sequence: TGTGCCAGCAGCTTAGCGGGAGCCGAGACCCAGTACTTC. Protein: CASSLAGAETQYF.

This clonotype was recorded many times. The rearrangement links TRBV27 to TRBJ1-3; TRBD1 might be the D (5 bases). V lost 7 bases and J 4 bases, leaving 17 bases between the germline ends. CDR1 and CDR2 from the germline V gene are MNHEY and SMNVEV (reference sequence). The CDR3 runs 15 residues. CDR3 DNA sequence: TGTGCCAGCATCCGGAGAGAGGGGTCCGGAAACACCATATATTTT. This translates into CASIRREGSGNTIYF.

This chain joins TRBV5-1 and TRBJ2-2; D might be TRBD1 (5 bases). Germline V gene sequence: CDR1 SGHRS, CDR2 YFSETQ. This CDR3 region has 13 residues. Between the trimmed V and J ends, which lost 0 bases and 6 bases, there was a span of 6 bases. DNA for the CDR3: TGCGCCAGCAGCTTGGAAGGGGCCGGGGAGCTGTTTTTT. Translated, it gives CASSLEGAGELFF.

About this clonotype: Since a much larger clone is just one base distant, this may be a read error. The rearrangement joins TRBV6-2 or TRBV6-3 to TRBJ2-7, with a tentative D call TRBD1 (6 bases). The CDR3 totals 17 residues. CDR1 and CDR2 (germline): MNHEY, SVGEGT. Between the trimmed V and J ends, which lost 5 bases and 1 base, there was a span of 21 bases. The CDR3 spells CASSSGGRPPHSYEQYF. The CDR3 DNA is TGTGCCAGCAGTAGTGGGGGCCGACCGCCCCATTCCTACGAGCAGTACTTC.

This clonotype was seen at least ten times. The rearrangement uses TRBV6-2 or TRBV6-3 and TRBJ1-5; D is uncertain. From germline, CDR1 is MNHEY and CDR2 SVGEGT. V was trimmed by 0 bases and J by 7 bases, leaving 10 bases between them. The CDR3 has 14 residues. Here the CDR3 reads CASSYSTGMQPQHF. Here the CDR3 DNA reads TGTGCCAGCAGTTACTCGACGGGGATGCAGCCCCAGCATTTT.

This clonotype has a count of ten or more. The chain links TRBV6-4 to TRBJ2-1, with TRBD2 matching over 8 bases. The CDR3 loop spans 16 amino acids. The V gene's germline CDR1 is MRHNA and CDR2 SNTAGT. The trim removed 5 bases at V and 2 bases at J, leaving 8 bases unmatched. The CDR3 DNA reads as TGTGCCAGCAGTCGAGTACTAGCGGCCACCTACAATGAGCAGTTCTTC. This gives the protein CASSRVLAATYNEQFF.

By frequency in the sample, this clonotype is medium-sized. The chain uses TRBV6-5 and TRBJ2-3; D is ambiguous. V dropped 7 bases and J dropped 2 bases, with 7 bases sitting between them. The CDR3 is 12 amino acids. Germline-derived CDR1 and CDR2 are MNHEY and SVGAGI. Written as DNA, the CDR3 is TGTGCCAGCACCGGACCCACAGATACGCAGTATTTT. Encoded protein: CASTGPTDTQYF.

The table lists this clonotype with many counts. The V gene is TRBV11-2, the J gene TRBJ2-1, with D unresolved. There are 15 residues in the CDR3. Germline V gives CDR1 SGHAT, CDR2 FQNNGV. V was clipped by 0 bases and J by 3 bases, with 9 bases between them. CDR3 in DNA: TGTGCCAGCAGCTTAGACCGGGCCAGCTACAATGAGCAGTTCTTC. Its protein is CASSLDRASYNEQFF.

This clonotype appeared many times. The genes are TRBV14 and TRBJ1-1, with D uncertain. This CDR3 has 17 amino acids. Germline V gene data show CDR1 as SGHDN and CDR2 as FVKESK. V was clipped by 0 bases and J by 4 bases, with 18 bases between them. This chain's CDR3 is CASSQEGPLGLGTEAFF. Here the CDR3 DNA reads TGTGCCAGCAGCCAAGAAGGCCCATTGGGGTTAGGCACTGAAGCTTTCTTT.

The rearrangement uses TRBV5-1 and TRBJ1-6; D gene unclear. From germline, CDR1 is SGHRS and CDR2 YFSETQ. The CDR3 runs 15 residues. Trimming shortened V by 1 base and J by 0 bases, and 5 bases separated the two germline ends. The CDR3 region has the DNA TGCGCCAGCAGCTTGCCCAGCTCCTATAATTCACCCCTCCACTTT. Translated, it gives CASSLPSSYNSPLHF.

This clonotype was observed at least ten times. The chain employs TRBV5-1 and TRBJ1-3; TRBD1 matches 7 bases. Looked up from germline, CDR1 is SGHRS and CDR2 is YFSETQ. V was pared by 4 bases and J by 0 bases, with 7 bases of the junction left unmatched. This CDR3 comprises 16 residues. This CDR3 reads CASSRTRQGSGNTIYF. CDR3 coding DNA: TGCGCCAGCAGCCGGACCAGACAGGGCTCTGGAAACACCATATATTTT.

In its sample, this clonotype was seen many times. V gene TRBV15 combines with J gene TRBJ2-5; D might be TRBD1 or TRBD2, each matching 5 bases. From germline, CDR1 is LNHNV and CDR2 YYDKDF (reference sequence). V shed 2 bases and J shed 5 bases, with 12 bases lying between them. The CDR3 runs 14 residues. The CDR3 loop is CATSRSGARETQYF. The DNA of the CDR3 is TGTGCCACCAGCAGATCCGGGGCTCGGGAGACCCAGTACTTC.

The chain uses TRBV5-1 and TRBJ1-2, with 11 bases identical to TRBD1. J gave up 5 bases and V 4 bases, and 4 bases lay outside the gene matches. CDR1 is SGHRS and CDR2 is YFSETQ in the germline V gene. There are 14 residues in the CDR3. As DNA, the CDR3 is TGCGCCAGCAGCGCGGGACAGGGGGTATATGGCTACACCTTC. Translating gives CASSAGQGVYGYTF. Looking up the rest from reference TRBV5-1 and TRBJ1-2 gives the full variable domain: KAGVTQTPRYLIKTRGQQVTLSCSPISGHRSVSWYQQTPGQGLQFLFEYFSETQRNKGNFPGRFSGRQFSNSRSEMNVSTLELGDSALYLCASSAGQGVYGYTFGSGTRLTVV.

This clonotype was counted ten times or more. The chain combines TRBV5-1 with TRBJ1-4; maybe TRBD1 (6 bases). The CDR3 sequence is 14 residues long. Trimming removed 6 bases from V and 5 bases from J, with 14 bases in between. The V gene's germline CDR1 is SGHRS and CDR2 YFSETQ. Here the CDR3 reads CASTPGGENEKLFF. Written as DNA, the CDR3 is TGCGCCAGCACTCCGGGGGGCGAAAATGAAAAACTGTTTTTT. The variable domain in full, completed from reference TRBV5-1 and TRBJ1-4, reads KAGVTQTPRYLIKTRGQQVTLSCSPISGHRSVSWYQQTPGQGLQFLFEYFSETQRNKGNFPGRFSGRQFSNSRSEMNVSTLELGDSALYLCASTPGGENEKLFFGSGTQLSVL.

This clonotype was observed many times. This could be a read error, since a much larger clone is one nucleotide away. The rearrangement joins TRBV19 to TRBJ2-7, with a possible D match to TRBD1 (5 bases). This CDR3 comprises 13 residues. Germline CDR1 is LNHDA and CDR2 is SQIVND (reference sequence). The germline V and J ends were trimmed by 6 bases and 3 bases, with 12 bases remaining between them. DNA for the CDR3: TGTGCCAGTAGAGGCAGGGTGCTCTACGAGCAGTACTTC. The encoded protein is CASRGRVLYEQYF.

CDR3 DNA: TGTGCCTGGAGCACAGGGAGCACAGATACGCAGTATTTT. Amino acids: CAWSTGSTDTQYF. This rearrangement joins TRBV30 to TRBJ2-3; a weak D match, TRBD1 (6 bases). Trimming cost V 3 bases and J 0 bases, with 7 bases left between them. CDR1 and CDR2 from the germline V gene are GTSNPN and SVGIG (reference sequence). The CDR3 is 13 amino acids.

The J gene is TRBJ1-6, the V gene TRBV11-3; D not certain. Trimming shortened V by 6 bases and J by 7 bases, and 10 bases separated the two germline ends. Germline loops: CDR1 SGHNT, CDR2 YENEEA. CDR3 size: 13 residues. This CDR3 is CASSLNWNSPLHF. CDR3 bases: TGTGCCAGCAGTCTCAACTGGAATTCACCCCTCCACTTT.

This clonotype appeared many times. The J gene is TRBJ2-3, the V gene TRBV5-1, with 7 bases fitting TRBD1. Unmatched junction bases numbered 7, after V lost 2 bases and J lost 7 bases. The CDR3 is 14 amino acids. Germline V gene sequence: CDR1 SGHRS, CDR2 YFSETQ. The CDR3 DNA sequence: TGCGCCAGCAGCTTCGGACAGGCTGCAAATACGCAGTATTTT. Residues: CASSFGQAANTQYF.